These 12 T cell receptor beta chains were all obtained from the same sample, sequenced in a study of shared clonotypes between healthy human individuals. Clones were read by immunoSEQ multiplex PCR, and TCRdb kept only the in-frame ones, dropping some. Here the sample spans around 550,000 clones, 95% to 97% being singletons. The sample taken for sequencing was naive CD4+ T cells sorted from blood. The subset: CD45RA+ positively selected. All receptors come from a woman aged 25 to 45 in good health.

The rearrangement joins TRBV15 to TRBJ2-1; 7 positions match TRBD1. From germline, CDR1 is LNHNV and CDR2 YYDKDF (reference sequence). The CDR3 is made up of 12 amino acids. The V segment lost 11 bases and the J segment 3 bases; nucleotides outside the gene matches: 4. CDR3 bases: TGTGCCGTCGGACAGGTCTACAATGAGCAGTTCTTC. Translation gives CAVGQVYNEQFF.

The chain joins TRBV30 to TRBJ1-1; tentative D call: TRBD1 (5 bases). CDR3 length equals 12 residues. Germline V gene data show CDR1 as GTSNPN and CDR2 as SVGIG (reference sequence). The V end lost 2 bases, the J end lost 5 bases, and 9 bases lay between the germline ends. The CDR3 loop is CAWSKGYTEAFF. CDR3 DNA sequence: TGTGCCTGGAGTAAGGGGTATACTGAAGCTTTCTTT. The variable domain in full, completed from reference TRBV30 and TRBJ1-1, reads SQTIHQWPATLVQPVGSPLSLECTVEGTSNPNLYWYRQAAGRGLQLLFYSVGIGQISSEVPQNLSASRPQDRQFILSSKKLLLSDSGFYLCAWSKGYTEAFFGQGTRLTVV.

This chain joins TRBV18 and TRBJ1-2; no reliable D call. Germline loops: CDR1 KGHSH, CDR2 LQKENI. V gave up 6 bases and J gave up 7 bases, with 21 bases separating them. The CDR3 has 15 residues. The CDR3 is CASSPGRSLGIGYTF. In DNA, the CDR3 is TGTGCCAGCTCCCCAGGACGGAGCCTAGGCATTGGCTACACCTTC.

The chain joins TRBV2 to TRBJ1-4; 8 nucleotides agree with TRBD1. V dropped 3 bases and J dropped 8; count of bases not matched to a gene: 8. Germline CDR1 reads SNHLY; CDR2 reads FYNNEI. The CDR3 has 15 amino acids. CDR3 in amino acids: CASSEFRTGSEKLFF. The CDR3 DNA reads TGTGCCAGCAGTGAGTTTAGGACAGGGTCGGAAAAACTGTTTTTT.

In this sample, this clone turned up once. V gene TRBV5-4 combines with J gene TRBJ2-5; unclear D gene. Germline CDR1 SGHNT, CDR2 YYREEE (reference sequence). V was shortened by 3 bases and J by 7 bases, with 7 bases between the two germline ends. This CDR3 comprises 11 residues. DNA for the CDR3: TGTGCCAGCAGCTCACACCGGACCCAGTACTTC. It codes for CASSSHRTQYF.

The chain has TRBV10-1 and TRBJ2-1; TRBD2 matches 12 bases. This CDR3 is 15 amino acids long. In germline, CDR1 is WNHNN, CDR2 SYGVQD (reference sequence). J lost 7 bases, V lost 3 bases, and 4 bases had no gene match. The CDR3: CASSDGLAGRNEQFF. CDR3 in DNA: TGCGCCAGCAGTGACGGACTAGCGGGACGGAATGAGCAGTTCTTC.

Here the CDR3 reads CASSPANYGYTF. The DNA of the CDR3 is TGTGCCAGCAGCCCGGCTAACTATGGCTACACCTTC. This chain links TRBV6-1 with TRBJ1-2, with D unclear. The CDR3 extends over 12 amino acids. Germline V gene lookup returns CDR1 MNHNS and CDR2 SASEGT. The germline V and J ends were trimmed by 6 bases and 0 bases, with 5 bases remaining between them.

J is TRBJ2-7 and V is TRBV5-8; D may correspond to TRBD1 or TRBD2 (5 bases each). Trimming pared 3 bases from V and 7 bases from J, leaving 14 bases between. Germline CDR1 reads SGHTS; CDR2 reads YDEGEE. The CDR3 runs to 13 residues. CDR3: CASSWDPGREQYF. The CDR3 DNA reads TGTGCCAGCAGCTGGGACCCTGGGCGGGAGCAGTACTTC.

CDR3 region: CSARDRGQQYF. CDR3 nucleotide sequence: TGCAGTGCTAGAGATCGAGGACAGCAGTACTTC. The chain couples TRBV20-1 to TRBJ2-7; D gene uncertain. CDR1 is DFQATT and CDR2 is SNEGSKA in the germline V gene (reference sequence). Trimming cost V 0 bases and J 8 bases, with 8 bases left between them. The length of the CDR3 is 11 residues.

This CDR3 is CASTQAVTGRTDTQYF. Written as DNA, the CDR3 is TGTGCCAGCACTCAGGCTGTGACAGGGAGAACAGATACGCAGTATTTT. V and J are TRBV9 and TRBJ2-3; TRBD1 agrees at 7 bases. After removal of 6 bases from V and 3 bases from J, the junction contained 13 bases not matched to a gene. Per the germline V gene, CDR1 is SGDLS and CDR2 is YYNGEE. The CDR3 has 16 amino acids.

The chain recombines TRBV2 with TRBJ1-1; D ambiguous. The germline CDR1 and CDR2 sequences are SNHLY and FYNNEI. Trimming left V 5 bases short and J 2 bases short, with 0 bases between. The CDR3 length is 10 residues. The CDR3 DNA reads TGTGCCAGCAGTAACACTGAAGCTTTCTTT. Its protein is CASSNTEAFF. The variable domain in full, with the rest retrieved from reference TRBV2 and TRBJ1-1, is EPEVTQTPSHQVTQMGQEVILRCVPISNHLYFYWYRQILGQKVEFLVSFYNNEISEKSEIFDDQFSVERPDGSNFTLKIRSTKLEDSAMYFCASSNTEAFFGQGTRLTVV.

Comment on this clone: Other DNA sequences in this specimen translate into the identical CDR3. The J gene is TRBJ2-1, the V gene TRBV4-1, with 12 positions matching TRBD2. The CDR3 contains 15 residues. CDR1 MGHRA and CDR2 YSYEKL come from the germline V gene. J lost 7 bases, V lost 4 bases, and 5 bases had no gene match. CDR3 bases: TGCGCCAGCAGCCTACTAGCGGGAGGCCGGAATGAGCAGTTCTTC. Its translation: CASSLLAGGRNEQFF.